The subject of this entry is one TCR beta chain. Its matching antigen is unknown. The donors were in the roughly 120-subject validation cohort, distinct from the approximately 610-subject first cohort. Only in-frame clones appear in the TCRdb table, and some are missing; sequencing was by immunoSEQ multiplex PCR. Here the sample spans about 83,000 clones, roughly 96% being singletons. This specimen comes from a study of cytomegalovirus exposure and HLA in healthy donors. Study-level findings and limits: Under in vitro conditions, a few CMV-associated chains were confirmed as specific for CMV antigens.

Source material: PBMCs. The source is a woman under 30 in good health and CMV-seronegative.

The CDR3 DNA is TGTGCCAGCAGCTTGGGGCAGACGTACGAGCAGTACTTC. Translating it yields CASSLGQTYEQYF. V usage is TRBV11-2 and J usage is TRBJ2-7; possible D gene TRBD1, 5 bases. The CDR3 loop spans 13 amino acids. Germline CDR1 is SGHAT and CDR2 is FQNNGV. Trimming removed 3 bases at V and 4 bases at J, with 10 bases between.